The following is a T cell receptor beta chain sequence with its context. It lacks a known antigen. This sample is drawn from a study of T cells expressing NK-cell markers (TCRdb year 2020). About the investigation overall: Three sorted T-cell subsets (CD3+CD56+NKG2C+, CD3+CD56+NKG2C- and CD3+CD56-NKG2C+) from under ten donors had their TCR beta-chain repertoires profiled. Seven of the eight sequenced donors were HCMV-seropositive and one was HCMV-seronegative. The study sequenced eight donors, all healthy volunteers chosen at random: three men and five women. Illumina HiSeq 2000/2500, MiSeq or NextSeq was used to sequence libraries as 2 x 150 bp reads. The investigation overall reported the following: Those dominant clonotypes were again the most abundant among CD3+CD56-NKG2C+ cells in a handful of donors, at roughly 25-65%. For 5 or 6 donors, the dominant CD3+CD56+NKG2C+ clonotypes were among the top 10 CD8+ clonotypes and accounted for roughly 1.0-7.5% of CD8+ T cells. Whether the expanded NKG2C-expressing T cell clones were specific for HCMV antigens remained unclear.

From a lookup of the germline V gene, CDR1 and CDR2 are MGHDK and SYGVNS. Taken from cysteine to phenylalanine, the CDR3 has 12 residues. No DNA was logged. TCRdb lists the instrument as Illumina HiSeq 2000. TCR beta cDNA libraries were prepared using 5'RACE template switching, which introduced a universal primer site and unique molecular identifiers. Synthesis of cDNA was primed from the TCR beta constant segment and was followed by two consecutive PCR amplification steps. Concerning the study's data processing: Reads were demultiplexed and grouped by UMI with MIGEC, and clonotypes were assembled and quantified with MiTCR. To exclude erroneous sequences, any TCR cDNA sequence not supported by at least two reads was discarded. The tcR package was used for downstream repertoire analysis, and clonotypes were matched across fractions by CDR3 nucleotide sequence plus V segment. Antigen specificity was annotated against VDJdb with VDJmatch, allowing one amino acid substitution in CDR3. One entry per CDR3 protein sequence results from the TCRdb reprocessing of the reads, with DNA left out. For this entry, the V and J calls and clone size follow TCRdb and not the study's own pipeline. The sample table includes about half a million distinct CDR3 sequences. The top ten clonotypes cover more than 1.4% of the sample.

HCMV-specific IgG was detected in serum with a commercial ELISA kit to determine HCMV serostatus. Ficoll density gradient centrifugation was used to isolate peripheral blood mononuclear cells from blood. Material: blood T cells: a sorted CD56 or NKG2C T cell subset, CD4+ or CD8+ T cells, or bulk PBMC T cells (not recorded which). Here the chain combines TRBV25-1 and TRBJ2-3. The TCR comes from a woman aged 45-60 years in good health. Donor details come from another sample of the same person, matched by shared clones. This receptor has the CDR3 CASSEGWGTQYF.